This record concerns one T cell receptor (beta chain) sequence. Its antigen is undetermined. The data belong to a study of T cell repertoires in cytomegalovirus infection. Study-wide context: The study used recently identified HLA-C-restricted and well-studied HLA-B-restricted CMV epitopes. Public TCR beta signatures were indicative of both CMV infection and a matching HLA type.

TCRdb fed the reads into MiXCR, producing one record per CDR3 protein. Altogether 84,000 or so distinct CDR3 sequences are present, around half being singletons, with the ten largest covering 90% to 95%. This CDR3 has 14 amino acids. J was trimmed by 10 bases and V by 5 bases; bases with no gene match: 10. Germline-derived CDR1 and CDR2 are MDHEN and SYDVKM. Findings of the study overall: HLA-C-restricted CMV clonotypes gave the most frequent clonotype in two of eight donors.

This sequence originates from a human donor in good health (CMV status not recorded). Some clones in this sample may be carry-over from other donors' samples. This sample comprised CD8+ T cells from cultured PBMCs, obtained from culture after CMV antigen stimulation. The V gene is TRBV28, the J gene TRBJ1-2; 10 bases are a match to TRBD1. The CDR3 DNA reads TGTGCCAGCAGTCAAGACAGGGGGCGCGGCGCCTACACCTTC. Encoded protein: CASSQDRGRGAYTF.